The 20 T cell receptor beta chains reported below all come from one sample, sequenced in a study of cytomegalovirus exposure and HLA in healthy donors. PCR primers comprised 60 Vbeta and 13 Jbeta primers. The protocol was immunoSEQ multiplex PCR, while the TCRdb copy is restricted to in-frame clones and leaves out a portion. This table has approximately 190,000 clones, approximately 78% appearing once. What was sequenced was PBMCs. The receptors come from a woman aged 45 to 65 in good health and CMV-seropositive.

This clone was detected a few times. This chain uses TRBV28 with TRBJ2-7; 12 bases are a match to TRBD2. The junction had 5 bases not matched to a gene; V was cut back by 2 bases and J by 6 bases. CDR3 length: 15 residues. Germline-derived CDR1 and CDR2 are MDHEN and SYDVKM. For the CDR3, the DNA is TGTGCCAGCAGTTTAAGCGCTAGCGGGAGGGCCGAGCAGTACTTC. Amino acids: CASSLSASGRAEQYF.

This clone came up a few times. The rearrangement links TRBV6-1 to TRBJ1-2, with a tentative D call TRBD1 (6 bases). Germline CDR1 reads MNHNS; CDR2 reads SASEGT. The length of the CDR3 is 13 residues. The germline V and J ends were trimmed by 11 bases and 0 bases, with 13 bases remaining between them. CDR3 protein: CAVPGVPNYGYTF. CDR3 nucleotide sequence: TGTGCCGTACCAGGGGTCCCTAACTATGGCTACACCTTC.

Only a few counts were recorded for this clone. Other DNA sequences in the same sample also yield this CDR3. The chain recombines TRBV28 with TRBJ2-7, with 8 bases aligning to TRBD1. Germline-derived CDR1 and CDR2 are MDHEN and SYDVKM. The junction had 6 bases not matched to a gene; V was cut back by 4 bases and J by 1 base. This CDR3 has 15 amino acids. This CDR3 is CASSSQGAGSYEQYF. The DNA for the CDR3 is TGTGCCAGCAGTTCTCAGGGGGCTGGATCCTACGAGCAGTACTTC.

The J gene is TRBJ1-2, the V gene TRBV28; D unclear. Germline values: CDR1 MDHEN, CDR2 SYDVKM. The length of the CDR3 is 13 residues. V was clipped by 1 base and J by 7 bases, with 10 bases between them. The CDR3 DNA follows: TGTGCCAGCAGTTTATCCCACAGCTCTGGCTACACCTTC. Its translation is CASSLSHSSGYTF.

DNA of the CDR3: TGTGCCAGCAGCTTTGGCGGGAAGAATGAGCAGTTCTTC. Translated, it gives CASSFGGKNEQFF. The chain employs TRBV11-3 and TRBJ2-1, with D possibly matching TRBD2 (6 bases). The V gene's germline CDR1 is SGHNT and CDR2 YENEEA. The germline V and J ends were trimmed by 3 bases and 7 bases, with 10 bases remaining between them. The CDR3 covers 13 residues. The variable domain in full, with the rest retrieved from reference TRBV11-3 and TRBJ2-1, is EAGVVQSPRYKIIEKKQPVAFWCNPISGHNTLYWYLQNLGQGPELLIRYENEEAVDDSQLPKDRFSAERLKGVDSTLKIQPAELGDSAVYLCASSFGGKNEQFFGPGTRLTVL.

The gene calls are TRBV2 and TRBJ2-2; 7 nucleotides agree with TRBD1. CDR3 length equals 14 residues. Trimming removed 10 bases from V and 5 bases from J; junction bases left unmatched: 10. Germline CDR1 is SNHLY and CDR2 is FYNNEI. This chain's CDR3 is CATQQTGKTGELFF. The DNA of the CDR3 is TGTGCCACCCAACAGACAGGGAAGACCGGGGAGCTGTTTTTT.

The CDR3 DNA reads as TGTGCCAGCAGCTTTATGGGAGCCCGGGAGCTGTTTTTT. As protein: CASSFMGARELFF. The chain is built from TRBV11-2 and TRBJ2-2, with D tentatively TRBD2 (5 bases). There are 13 residues in the CDR3. With 3 bases removed from V and 9 bases from J, the gap between germline ends came to 11 bases. Germline V CDR1 and CDR2: SGHAT, FQNNGV.

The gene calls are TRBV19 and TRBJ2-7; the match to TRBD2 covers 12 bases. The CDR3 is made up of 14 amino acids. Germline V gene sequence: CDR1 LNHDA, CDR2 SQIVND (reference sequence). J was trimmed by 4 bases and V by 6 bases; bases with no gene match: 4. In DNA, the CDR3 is TGTGCCAGTAGGCTAGCGGGAGGGCCTTACGAGCAGTACTTC. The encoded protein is CASRLAGGPYEQYF.

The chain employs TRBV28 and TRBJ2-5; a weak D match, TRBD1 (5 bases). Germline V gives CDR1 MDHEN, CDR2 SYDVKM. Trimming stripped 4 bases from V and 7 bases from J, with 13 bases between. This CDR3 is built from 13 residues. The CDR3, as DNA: TGTGCCAGCAGTTACCCAGGGCACCGGACCCAGTACTTC. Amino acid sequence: CASSYPGHRTQYF.

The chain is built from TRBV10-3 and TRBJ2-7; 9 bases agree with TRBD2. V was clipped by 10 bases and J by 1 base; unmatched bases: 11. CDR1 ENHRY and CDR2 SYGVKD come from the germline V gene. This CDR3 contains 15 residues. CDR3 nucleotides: TGTGCCAGCGCCACATCGACTAGCGGATCCTACGAGCAGTACTTC. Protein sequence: CASATSTSGSYEQYF.

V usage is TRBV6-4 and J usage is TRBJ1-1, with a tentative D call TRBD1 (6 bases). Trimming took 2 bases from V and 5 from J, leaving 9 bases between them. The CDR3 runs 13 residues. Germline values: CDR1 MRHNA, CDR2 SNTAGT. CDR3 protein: CASSDTGSTEAFF. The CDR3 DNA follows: TGTGCCAGCAGTGACACAGGGAGTACTGAAGCTTTCTTT.

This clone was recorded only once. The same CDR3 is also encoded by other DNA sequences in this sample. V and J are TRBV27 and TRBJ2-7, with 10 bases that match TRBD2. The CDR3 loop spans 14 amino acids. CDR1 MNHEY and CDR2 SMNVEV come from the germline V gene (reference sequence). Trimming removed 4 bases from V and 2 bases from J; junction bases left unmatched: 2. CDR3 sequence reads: CASSYSGGAYEQYF. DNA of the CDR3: TGTGCCAGCAGTTACAGCGGGGGGGCCTACGAGCAGTACTTC.

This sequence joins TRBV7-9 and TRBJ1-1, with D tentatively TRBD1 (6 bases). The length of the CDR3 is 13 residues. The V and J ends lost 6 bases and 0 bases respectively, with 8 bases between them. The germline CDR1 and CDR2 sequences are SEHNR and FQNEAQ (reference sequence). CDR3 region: CASRQGMNTEAFF. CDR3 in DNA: TGTGCCAGCAGGCAGGGGATGAACACTGAAGCTTTCTTT.

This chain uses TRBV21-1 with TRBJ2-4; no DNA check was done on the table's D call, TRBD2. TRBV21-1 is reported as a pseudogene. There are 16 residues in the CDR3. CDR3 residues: CASSNEAGLAKNIQYF. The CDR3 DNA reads TGTGCCAGCAGCAACGAAGCGGGACTAGCCAAAAACATTCAGTACTTC.

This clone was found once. The CDR3 spells CASSLGQGLSTIYF. The CDR3 DNA is TGTGCCAGCAGTCTCGGACAGGGGTTATCCACCATATATTTT. This rearrangement joins TRBV2 to TRBJ1-3; TRBD1 matches at 9 bases. The trim removed 5 bases at V and 9 bases at J, leaving 8 bases unmatched. This CDR3 region has 14 residues. CDR1 and CDR2 from the germline V gene are SNHLY and FYNNEI.

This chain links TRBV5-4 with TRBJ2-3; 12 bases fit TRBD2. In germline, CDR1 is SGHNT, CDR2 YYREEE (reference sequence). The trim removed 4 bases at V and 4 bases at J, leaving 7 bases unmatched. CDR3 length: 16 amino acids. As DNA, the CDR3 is TGTGCCAGCAGCCCCGGGACTAGCGGGTTTTCAGATACGCAGTATTTT. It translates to CASSPGTSGFSDTQYF.

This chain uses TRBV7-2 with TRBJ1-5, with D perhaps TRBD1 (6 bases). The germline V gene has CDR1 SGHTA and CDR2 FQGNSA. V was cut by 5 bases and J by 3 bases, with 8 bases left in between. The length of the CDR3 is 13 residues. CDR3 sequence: CASSRDINQPQHF. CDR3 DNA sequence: TGTGCCAGCAGCCGGGACATCAATCAGCCCCAGCATTTT. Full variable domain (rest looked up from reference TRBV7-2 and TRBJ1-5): GAGVSQSPSNKVTEKGKDVELRCDPISGHTALYWYRQSLGQGLEFLIYFQGNSAPDKSGLPSDRFSAERTGGSVSTLTIQRTQQEDSAVYLCASSRDINQPQHFGDGTRLSIL.

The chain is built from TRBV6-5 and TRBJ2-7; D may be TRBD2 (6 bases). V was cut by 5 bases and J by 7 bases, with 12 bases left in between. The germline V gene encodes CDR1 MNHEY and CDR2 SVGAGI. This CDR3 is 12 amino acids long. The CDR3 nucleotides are TGTGCCAGCAGTCCACGGGCGGGGGAGCAGTACTTC. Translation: CASSPRAGEQYF.

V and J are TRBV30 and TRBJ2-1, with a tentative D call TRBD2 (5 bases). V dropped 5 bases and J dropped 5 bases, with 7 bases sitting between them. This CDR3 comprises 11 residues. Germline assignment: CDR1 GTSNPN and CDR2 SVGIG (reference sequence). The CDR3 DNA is TGTGCCTGGGGACTGGACAATGAGCAGTTCTTC. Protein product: CAWGLDNEQFF.

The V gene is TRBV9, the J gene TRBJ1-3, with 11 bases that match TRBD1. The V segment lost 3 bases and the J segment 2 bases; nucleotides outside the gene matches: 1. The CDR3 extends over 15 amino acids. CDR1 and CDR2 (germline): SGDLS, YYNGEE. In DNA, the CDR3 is TGTGCCAGCAGCGCGGGACAGGGGGCTGGAAACACCATATATTTT. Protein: CASSAGQGAGNTIYF.